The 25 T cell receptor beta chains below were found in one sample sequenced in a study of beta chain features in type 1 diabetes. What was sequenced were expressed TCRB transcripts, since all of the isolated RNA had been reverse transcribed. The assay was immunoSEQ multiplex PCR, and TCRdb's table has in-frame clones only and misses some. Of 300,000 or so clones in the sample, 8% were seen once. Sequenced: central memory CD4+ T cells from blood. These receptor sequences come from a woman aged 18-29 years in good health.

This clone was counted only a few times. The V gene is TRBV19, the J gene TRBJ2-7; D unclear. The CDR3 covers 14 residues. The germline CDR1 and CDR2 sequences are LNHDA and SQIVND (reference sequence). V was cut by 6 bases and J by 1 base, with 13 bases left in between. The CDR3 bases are TGTGCCAGTAGCCGACGACCCCAATCCTACGAGCAGTACTTC. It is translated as CASSRRPQSYEQYF.

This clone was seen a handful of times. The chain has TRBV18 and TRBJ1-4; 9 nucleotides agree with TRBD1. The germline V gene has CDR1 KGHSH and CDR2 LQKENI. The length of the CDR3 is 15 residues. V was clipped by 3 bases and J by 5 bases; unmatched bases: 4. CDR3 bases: TGTGCCAGCTCACCGTGGACAGGGGAAAATGAAAAACTGTTTTTT. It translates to CASSPWTGENEKLFF.

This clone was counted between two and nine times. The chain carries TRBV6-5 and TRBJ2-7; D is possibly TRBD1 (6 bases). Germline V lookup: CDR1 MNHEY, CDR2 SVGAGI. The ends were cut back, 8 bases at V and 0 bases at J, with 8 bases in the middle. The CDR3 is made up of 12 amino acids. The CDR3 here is CASRDTSYEQYF. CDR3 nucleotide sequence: TGTGCCAGCCGGGACACCTCCTACGAGCAGTACTTC.

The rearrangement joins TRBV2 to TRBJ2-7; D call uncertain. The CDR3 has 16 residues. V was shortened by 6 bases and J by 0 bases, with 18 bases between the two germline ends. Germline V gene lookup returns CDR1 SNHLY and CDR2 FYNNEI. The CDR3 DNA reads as TGTGCCAGCAGATACCTATTAAATAGGGACTCCTACGAGCAGTACTTC. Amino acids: CASRYLLNRDSYEQYF.

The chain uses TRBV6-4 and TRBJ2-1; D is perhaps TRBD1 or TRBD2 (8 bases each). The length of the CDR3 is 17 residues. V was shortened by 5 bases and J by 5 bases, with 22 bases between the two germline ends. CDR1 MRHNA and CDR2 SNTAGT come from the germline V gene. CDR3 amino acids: CASSRQGSELADNEQFF. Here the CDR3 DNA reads TGTGCCAGCAGTAGACAGGGGAGTGAACTAGCGGACAATGAGCAGTTCTTC.

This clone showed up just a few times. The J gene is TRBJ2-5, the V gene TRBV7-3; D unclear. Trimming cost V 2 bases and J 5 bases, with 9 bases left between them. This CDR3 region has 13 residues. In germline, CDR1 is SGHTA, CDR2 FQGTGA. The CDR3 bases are TGTGCCAGCAGCTTAGGGAATGGGGAGACCCAGTACTTC. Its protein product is CASSLGNGETQYF.

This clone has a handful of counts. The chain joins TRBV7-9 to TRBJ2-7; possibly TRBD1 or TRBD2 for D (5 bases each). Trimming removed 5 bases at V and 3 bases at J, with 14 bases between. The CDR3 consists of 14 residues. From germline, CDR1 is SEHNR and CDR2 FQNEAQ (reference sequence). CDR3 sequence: CASSDTGASYEQYF. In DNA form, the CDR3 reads TGTGCCAGCAGCGACACCGGGGCCAGCTACGAGCAGTACTTC.

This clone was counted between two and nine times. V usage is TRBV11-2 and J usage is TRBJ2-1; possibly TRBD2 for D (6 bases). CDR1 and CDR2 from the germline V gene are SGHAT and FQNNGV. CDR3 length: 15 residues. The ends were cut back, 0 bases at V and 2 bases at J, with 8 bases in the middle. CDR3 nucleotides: TGTGCCAGCAGCTTAGAACCGGGAGCCTACAATGAGCAGTTCTTC. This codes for CASSLEPGAYNEQFF.

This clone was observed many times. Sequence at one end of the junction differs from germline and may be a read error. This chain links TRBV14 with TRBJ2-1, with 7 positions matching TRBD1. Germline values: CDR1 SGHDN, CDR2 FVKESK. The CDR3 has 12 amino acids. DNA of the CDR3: TGTGCCAGCAGCCAACGACAGGGCCAGGTGATCTTC. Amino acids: CASSQRQGQVIF.

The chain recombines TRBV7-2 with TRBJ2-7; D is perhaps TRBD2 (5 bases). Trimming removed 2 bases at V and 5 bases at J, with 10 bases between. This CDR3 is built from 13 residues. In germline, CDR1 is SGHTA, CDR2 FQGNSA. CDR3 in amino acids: CASSLPSPDEQYF. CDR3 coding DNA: TGTGCCAGCAGCTTACCTAGCCCGGACGAGCAGTACTTC.

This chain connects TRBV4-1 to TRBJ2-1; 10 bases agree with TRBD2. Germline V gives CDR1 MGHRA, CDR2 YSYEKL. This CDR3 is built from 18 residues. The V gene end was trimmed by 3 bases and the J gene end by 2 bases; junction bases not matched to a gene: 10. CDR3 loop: CASSHPIAGGKTYNEQFF. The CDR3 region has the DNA TGCGCCAGCAGCCATCCAATAGCGGGGGGCAAGACCTACAATGAGCAGTTCTTC.

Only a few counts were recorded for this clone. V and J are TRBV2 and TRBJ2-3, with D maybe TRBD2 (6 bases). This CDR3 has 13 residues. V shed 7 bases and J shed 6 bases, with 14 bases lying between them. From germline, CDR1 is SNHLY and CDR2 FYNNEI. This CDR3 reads CASILGGRDTQYF. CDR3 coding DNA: TGTGCCAGCATACTGGGAGGCCGGGATACGCAGTATTTT. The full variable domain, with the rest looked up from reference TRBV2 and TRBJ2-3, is EPEVTQTPSHQVTQMGQEVILRCVPISNHLYFYWYRQILGQKVEFLVSFYNNEISEKSEIFDDQFSVERPDGSNFTLKIRSTKLEDSAMYFCASILGGRDTQYFGPGTRLTVL.

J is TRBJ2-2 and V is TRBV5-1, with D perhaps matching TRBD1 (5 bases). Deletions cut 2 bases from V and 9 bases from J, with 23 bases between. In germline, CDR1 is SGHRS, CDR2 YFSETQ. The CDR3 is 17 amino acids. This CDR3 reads CASSFATGHRSSRELFF. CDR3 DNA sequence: TGCGCCAGCAGCTTTGCTACTGGACACCGATCCTCGAGGGAGCTGTTTTTT.

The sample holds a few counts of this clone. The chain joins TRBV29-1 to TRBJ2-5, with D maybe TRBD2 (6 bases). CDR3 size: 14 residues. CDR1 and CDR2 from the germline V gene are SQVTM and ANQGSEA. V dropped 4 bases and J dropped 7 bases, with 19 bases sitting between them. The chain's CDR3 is CSVGPRPAEGTQYF. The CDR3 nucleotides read TGCAGCGTTGGACCTCGGCCGGCGGAGGGGACCCAGTACTTC.

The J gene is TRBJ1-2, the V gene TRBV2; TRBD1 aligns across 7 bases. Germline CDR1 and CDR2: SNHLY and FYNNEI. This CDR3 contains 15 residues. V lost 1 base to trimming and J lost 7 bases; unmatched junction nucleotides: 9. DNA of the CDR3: TGTGCCAGCAGTGAAGTCCGGGACAGCACAATTGGCTACACCTTC. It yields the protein CASSEVRDSTIGYTF.

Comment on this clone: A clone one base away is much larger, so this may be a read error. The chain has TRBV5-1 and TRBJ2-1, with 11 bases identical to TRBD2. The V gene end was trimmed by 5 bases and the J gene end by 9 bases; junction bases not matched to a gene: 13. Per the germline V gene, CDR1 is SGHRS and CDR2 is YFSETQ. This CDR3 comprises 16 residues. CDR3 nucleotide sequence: TGCGCCAGCAGGCTTCCGGGTAGCGGGAGGGTCGGTGAGCAGTTCTTC. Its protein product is CASRLPGSGRVGEQFF.

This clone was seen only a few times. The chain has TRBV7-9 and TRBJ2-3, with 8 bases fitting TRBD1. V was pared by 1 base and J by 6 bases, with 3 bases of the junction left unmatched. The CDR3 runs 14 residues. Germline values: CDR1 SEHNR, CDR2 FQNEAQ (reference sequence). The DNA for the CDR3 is TGTGCCAGCAGCTTAGTGGGACAGGTGGATACGCAGTATTTT. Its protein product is CASSLVGQVDTQYF.

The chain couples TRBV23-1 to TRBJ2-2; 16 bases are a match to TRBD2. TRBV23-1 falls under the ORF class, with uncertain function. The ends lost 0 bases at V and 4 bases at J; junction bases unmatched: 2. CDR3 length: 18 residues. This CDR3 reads CASSQSGLAGGSTGELFF. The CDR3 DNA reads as TGCGCCAGCAGTCAATCGGGACTAGCGGGAGGGTCCACCGGGGAGCTGTTTTTT.

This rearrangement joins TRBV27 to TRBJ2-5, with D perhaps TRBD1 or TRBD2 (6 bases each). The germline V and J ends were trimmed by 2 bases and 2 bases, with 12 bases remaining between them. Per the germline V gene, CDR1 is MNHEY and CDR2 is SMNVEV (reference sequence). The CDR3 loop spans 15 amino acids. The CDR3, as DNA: TGTGCCAGCAGTTTAACAGGAGGGACACAAGAGACCCAGTACTTC. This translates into CASSLTGGTQETQYF.

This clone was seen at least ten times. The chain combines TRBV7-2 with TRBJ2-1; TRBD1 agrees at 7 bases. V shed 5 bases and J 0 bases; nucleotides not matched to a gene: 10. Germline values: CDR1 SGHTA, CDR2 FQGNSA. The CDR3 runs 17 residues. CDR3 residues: CASSLRQGSSSYNEQFF. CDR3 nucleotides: TGTGCCAGCAGCCTTCGACAGGGTTCCAGCTCCTACAATGAGCAGTTCTTC.

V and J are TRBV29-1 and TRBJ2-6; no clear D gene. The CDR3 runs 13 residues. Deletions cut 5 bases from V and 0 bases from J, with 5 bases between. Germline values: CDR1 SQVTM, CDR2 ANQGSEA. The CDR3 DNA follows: TGCAGCGTTAAAGTCTCTGGGGCCAACGTCCTGACTTTC. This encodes CSVKVSGANVLTF. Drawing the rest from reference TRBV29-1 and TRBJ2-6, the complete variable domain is SAVISQKPSRDICQRGTSLTIQCQVDSQVTMMFWYRQQPGQSLTLIATANQGSEATYESGFVIDKFPISRPNLTFSTLTVSNMSPEDSSIYLCSVKVSGANVLTFGAGSRLTVL.

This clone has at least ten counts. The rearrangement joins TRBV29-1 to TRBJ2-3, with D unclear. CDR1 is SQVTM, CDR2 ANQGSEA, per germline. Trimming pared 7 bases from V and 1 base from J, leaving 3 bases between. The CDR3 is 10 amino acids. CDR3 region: CSARTDTQYF. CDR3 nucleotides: TGCAGCGCTCGCACAGATACGCAGTATTTT.

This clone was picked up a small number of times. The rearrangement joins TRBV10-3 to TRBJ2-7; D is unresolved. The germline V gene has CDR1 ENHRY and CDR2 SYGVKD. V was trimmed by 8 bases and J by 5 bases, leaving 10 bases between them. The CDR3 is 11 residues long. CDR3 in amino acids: CAISTSNEQYF. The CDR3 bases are TGTGCCATCTCAACGTCAAACGAGCAGTACTTC.

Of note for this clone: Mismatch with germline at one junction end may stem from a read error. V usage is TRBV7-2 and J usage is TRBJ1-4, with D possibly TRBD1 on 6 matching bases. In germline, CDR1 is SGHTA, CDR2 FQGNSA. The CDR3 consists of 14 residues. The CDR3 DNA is TGCGCCAGCAGCCCCGGGACACGGGATGAAAAACTGTTTTTT. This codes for CASSPGTRDEKLFF.

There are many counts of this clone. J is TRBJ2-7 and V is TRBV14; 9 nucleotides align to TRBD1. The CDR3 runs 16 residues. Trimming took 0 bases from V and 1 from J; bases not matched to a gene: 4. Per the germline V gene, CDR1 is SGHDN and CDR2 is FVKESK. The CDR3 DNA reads TGTGCCAGCAGCCAAGAGTTAGGACAGGGGTCCTACGAGCAGTACTTC. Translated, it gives CASSQELGQGSYEQYF.